The clone carrying this TCR beta chain appeared a few times. Its antigen is not known. This entry belongs to a study of CD8 T cells in ankylosing spondylitis. The germline V and J ends were trimmed by 4 bases and 2 bases, with 9 bases remaining between them. From germline, CDR1 is MGHRA and CDR2 YSYEKL. The CDR3 consists of 14 residues. TCRdb independently ran MiXCR on the 5' RACE reads; one entry per CDR3 protein. This table has 200,000 to 300,000 distinct CDR3 sequences, about 10% appearing once. Overall study findings and caveats: Disease-linked clones reportedly showed significant enrichment in matched ankylosing spondylitis synovial fluid.

The V call is TRBV4-1, the J call TRBJ1-5; weak D call: TRBD1 (5 bases). Sample: blood, either unsorted or a sorted T cell fraction (not recorded which). The clonotype originates from a male donor with ankylosing spondylitis or in good health (not recorded which). The chain's CDR3 is CASSRPGGNQPQHF. CDR3 DNA sequence: TGCGCCAGCAGCCGGCCGGGGGGCAATCAGCCCCAGCATTTT.